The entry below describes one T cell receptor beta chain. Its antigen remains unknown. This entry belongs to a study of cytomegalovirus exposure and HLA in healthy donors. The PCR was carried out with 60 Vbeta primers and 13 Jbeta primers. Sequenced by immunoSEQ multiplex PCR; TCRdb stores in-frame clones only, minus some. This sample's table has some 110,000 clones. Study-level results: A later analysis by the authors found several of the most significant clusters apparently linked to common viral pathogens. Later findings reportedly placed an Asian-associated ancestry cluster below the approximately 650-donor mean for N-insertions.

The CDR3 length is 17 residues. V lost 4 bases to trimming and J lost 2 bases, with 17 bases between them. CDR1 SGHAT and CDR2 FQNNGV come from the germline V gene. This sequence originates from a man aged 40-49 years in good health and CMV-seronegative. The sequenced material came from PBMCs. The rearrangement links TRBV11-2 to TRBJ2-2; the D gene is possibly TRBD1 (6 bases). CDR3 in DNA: TGTGCCAGCAGCTACTACCCACTACAGGGTAACACCGGGGAGCTGTTTTTT. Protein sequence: CASSYYPLQGNTGELFF. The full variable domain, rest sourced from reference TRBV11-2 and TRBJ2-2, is EAGVAQSPRYKIIEKRQSVAFWCNPISGHATLYWYQQILGQGPKLLIQFQNNGVVDDSQLPKDRFSAERLKGVDSTLKIQPAKLEDSAVYLCASSYYPLQGNTGELFFGEGSRLTVL.